The 10 T cell receptor beta chains below all came from one sample that was sequenced in a study of identical twins. MiXCR was run by TCRdb on the 5' RACE reads, yielding one entry per CDR3 protein. The table lists over 550,000 distinct CDR3 sequences, around 7.5% of them singletons. The data were also submitted as part of a second study, on yellow fever vaccine responses in identical twins.

The sequencing sample was made of PBMCs. These receptors came from a woman younger than 30 in good health.

The V and J genes are TRBV6-1 and TRBJ2-7; D perhaps matches TRBD2 (6 bases). Germline V gene data show CDR1 as MNHNS and CDR2 as SASEGT. Trimming cost V 4 bases and J 3 bases, with 13 bases left between them. The CDR3 totals 14 residues. CDR3 sequence (DNA): TGTGCCAGCAGTGTTGGCGGGACCCTCTACGAGCAGTACTTC. It is translated as CASSVGGTLYEQYF.

The chain links TRBV28 to TRBJ2-5; perhaps TRBD1 as D (5 bases). The CDR3 length is 14 residues. Germline lookup yields CDR1 MDHEN and CDR2 SYDVKM. V was cut by 6 bases and J by 0 bases, with 11 bases left in between. CDR3: CASRRGHYQETQYF. The CDR3 coding sequence is TGTGCCAGCAGAAGAGGACATTACCAAGAGACCCAGTACTTC.

This clonotype was observed at least ten times. The V gene is TRBV12-3 or TRBV12-4, the J gene TRBJ1-2; 7 nucleotides align to TRBD1. CDR3 length equals 14 residues. J gave up 0 bases and V 5 bases, and 3 bases lay outside the gene matches. CDR3 bases: TGTGCCAGCAGTCCGACAGGGACTAACTATGGCTACACCTTC. Translating it yields CASSPTGTNYGYTF.

The chain uses TRBV5-6 and TRBJ2-7; D is possibly TRBD2 (5 bases). Per germline, CDR1 SGHDT and CDR2 YYEEEE. The CDR3 totals 13 residues. V was clipped by 6 bases and J by 3 bases, with 13 bases between them. CDR3 amino acids: CASNGGSGYEQYF. CDR3 in DNA: TGTGCCAGCAATGGAGGCAGTGGCTACGAGCAGTACTTC.

The gene calls are TRBV12-3 or TRBV12-4 and TRBJ2-3, with 12 bases that match TRBD2. V dropped 5 bases and J dropped 4; count of bases not matched to a gene: 4. The CDR3 spans 15 residues. This CDR3 reads CASSARLAGADTQYF. The CDR3 DNA reads as TGTGCCAGCAGTGCTCGACTAGCGGGAGCAGATACGCAGTATTTT.

This clonotype was observed a few times. V is TRBV9 and J is TRBJ2-2, with a tentative D call TRBD2 (6 bases). The CDR3 spans 17 residues. CDR1 and CDR2 (germline): SGDLS, YYNGEE. Trimming took 3 bases from V and 1 from J, leaving 16 bases between them. CDR3 residues: CASSGSPVGGNTGELFF. CDR3 nucleotide sequence: TGTGCCAGCAGCGGCTCCCCAGTGGGGGGGAACACCGGGGAGCTGTTTTTT.

This clonotype was picked up a small number of times. The chain uses TRBV12-3 or TRBV12-4 and TRBJ2-5; TRBD1 is a possible D gene (6 bases). Trimming shortened V by 6 bases and J by 3 bases, and 11 bases separated the two germline ends. The CDR3 consists of 13 residues. CDR3 region: CASRIQGKETQYF. As DNA, the CDR3 is TGTGCCAGCAGAATACAGGGTAAAGAGACCCAGTACTTC.

V is TRBV20-1 and J is TRBJ1-2; no firm D call. Germline values: CDR1 DFQATT, CDR2 SNEGSKA (reference sequence). The CDR3 extends over 14 amino acids. V was cut by 4 bases and J by 4 bases, with 16 bases left in between. The CDR3 loop is CSATLDLWTYGYTF. The CDR3 DNA follows: TGCAGTGCTACCTTGGACCTTTGGACCTATGGCTACACCTTC.

The chain recombines TRBV18 with TRBJ1-1; TRBD1 matches at 9 bases. The CDR3 is 19 residues long. J was trimmed by 6 bases and V by 7 bases; bases with no gene match: 24. Germline CDR1 KGHSH, CDR2 LQKENI. CDR3 loop: CASWSLETGGNDRGPEAFF. The CDR3 DNA is TGTGCCAGCTGGTCACTGGAGACAGGGGGTAATGACCGTGGCCCTGAAGCTTTCTTT.

A few counts support this clonotype. The gene calls are TRBV12-3 or TRBV12-4 and TRBJ2-7; TRBD1 matches at 10 bases. There are 14 residues in the CDR3. Trimming removed 7 bases from V and 2 bases from J; junction bases left unmatched: 5. The CDR3 loop reads CASTPGTGAYEQYF. The CDR3 DNA sequence: TGTGCCAGCACCCCCGGGACAGGGGCCTACGAGCAGTACTTC.